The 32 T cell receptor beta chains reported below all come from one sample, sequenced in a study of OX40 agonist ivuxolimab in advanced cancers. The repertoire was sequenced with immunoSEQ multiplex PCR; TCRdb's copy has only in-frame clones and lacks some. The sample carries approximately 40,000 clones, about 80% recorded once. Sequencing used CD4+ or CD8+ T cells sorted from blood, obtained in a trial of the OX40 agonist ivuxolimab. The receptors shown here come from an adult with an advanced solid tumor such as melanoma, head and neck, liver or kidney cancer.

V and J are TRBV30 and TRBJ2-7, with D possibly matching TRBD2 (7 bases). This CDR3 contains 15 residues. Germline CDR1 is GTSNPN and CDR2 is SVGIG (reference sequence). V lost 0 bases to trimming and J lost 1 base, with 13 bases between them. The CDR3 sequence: CAWSVLGGLSYEQYF. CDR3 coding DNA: TGTGCCTGGAGTGTACTCGGGGGGCTGTCCTACGAGCAGTACTTC.

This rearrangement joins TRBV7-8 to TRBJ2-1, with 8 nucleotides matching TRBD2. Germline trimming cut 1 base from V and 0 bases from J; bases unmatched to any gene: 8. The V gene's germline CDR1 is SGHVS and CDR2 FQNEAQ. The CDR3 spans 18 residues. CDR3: CASSLEGSGESSYNEQFF. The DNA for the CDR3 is TGTGCCAGCAGCTTAGAAGGTAGCGGGGAGAGCTCCTACAATGAGCAGTTCTTC.

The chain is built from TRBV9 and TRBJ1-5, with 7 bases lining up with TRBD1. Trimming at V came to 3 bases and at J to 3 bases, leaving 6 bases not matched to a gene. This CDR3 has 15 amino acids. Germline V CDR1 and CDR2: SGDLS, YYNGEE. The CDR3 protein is CASSEGGAFNQPQHF. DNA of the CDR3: TGTGCCAGCAGCGAAGGGGGCGCGTTCAATCAGCCCCAGCATTTT. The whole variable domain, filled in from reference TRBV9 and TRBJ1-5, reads DSGVTQTPKHLITATGQRVTLRCSPRSGDLSVYWYQQSLDQGLQFLIQYYNGEERAKGNILERFSAQQFPDLHSELNLSSLELGDSALYFCASSEGGAFNQPQHFGDGTRLSIL.

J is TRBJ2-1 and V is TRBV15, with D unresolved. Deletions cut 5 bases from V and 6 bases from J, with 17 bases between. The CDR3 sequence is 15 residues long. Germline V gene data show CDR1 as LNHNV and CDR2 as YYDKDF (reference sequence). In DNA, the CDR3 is TGTGCCACCAGCCAAAGGGAATCTAGTTTCAATGAGCAGTTCTTC. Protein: CATSQRESSFNEQFF. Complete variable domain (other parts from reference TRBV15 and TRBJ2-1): DAMVIQNPRYQVTQFGKPVTLSCSQTLNHNVMYWYQQKSSQAPKLLFHYYDKDFNNEADTPDNFQSRRPNTSFCFLDIRSPGLGDTAMYLCATSQRESSFNEQFFGPGTRLTVL.

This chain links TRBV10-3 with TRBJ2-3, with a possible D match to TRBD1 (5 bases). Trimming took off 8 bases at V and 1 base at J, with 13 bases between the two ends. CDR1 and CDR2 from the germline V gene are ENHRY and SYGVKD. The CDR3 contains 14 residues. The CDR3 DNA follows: TGTGCCATCTACGACAGCTCTGGCACAGATACGCAGTATTTT. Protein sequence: CAIYDSSGTDTQYF.

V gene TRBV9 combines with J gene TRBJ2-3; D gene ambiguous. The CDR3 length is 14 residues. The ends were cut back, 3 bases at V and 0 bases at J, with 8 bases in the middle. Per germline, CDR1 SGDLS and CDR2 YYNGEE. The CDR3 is CASSGLSSTDTQYF. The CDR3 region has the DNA TGTGCCAGCAGCGGACTCTCTAGCACAGATACGCAGTATTTT.

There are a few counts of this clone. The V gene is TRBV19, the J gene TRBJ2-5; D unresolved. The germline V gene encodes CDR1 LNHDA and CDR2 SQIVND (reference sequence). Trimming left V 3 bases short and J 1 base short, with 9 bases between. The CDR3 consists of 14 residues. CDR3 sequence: CASSISDFQETQYF. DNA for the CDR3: TGTGCCAGTAGTATCAGCGACTTCCAAGAGACCCAGTACTTC.

CDR3 DNA: TGTGCCAGCACCGACAGGTTCATTGAACTGTTTTTT. This encodes CASTDRFIELFF. The chain carries TRBV6-5 and TRBJ1-4, with D perhaps TRBD1 (6 bases). This CDR3 region has 12 residues. Deletions cut 7 bases from V and 12 bases from J, with 15 bases between. CDR1 and CDR2 from the germline V gene are MNHEY and SVGAGI.

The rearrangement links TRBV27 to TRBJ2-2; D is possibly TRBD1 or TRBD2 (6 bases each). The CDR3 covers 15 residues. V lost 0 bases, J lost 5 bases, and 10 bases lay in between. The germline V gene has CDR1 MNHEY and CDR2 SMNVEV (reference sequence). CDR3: CASSLSGGITGELFF. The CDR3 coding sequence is TGTGCCAGCAGTTTATCAGGGGGGATTACCGGGGAGCTGTTTTTT.

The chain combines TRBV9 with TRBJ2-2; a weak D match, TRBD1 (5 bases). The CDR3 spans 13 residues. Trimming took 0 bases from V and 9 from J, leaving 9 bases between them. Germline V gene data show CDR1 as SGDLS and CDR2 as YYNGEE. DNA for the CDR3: TGTGCCAGCAGCGTAGTCACAGGACGGGAGCTGTTTTTT. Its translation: CASSVVTGRELFF.

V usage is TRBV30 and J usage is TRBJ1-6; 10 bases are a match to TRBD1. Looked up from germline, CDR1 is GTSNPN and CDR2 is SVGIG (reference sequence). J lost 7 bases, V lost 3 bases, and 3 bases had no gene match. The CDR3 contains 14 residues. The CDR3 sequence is CAWSTGQGNSPLHF. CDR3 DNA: TGTGCCTGGAGCACGGGACAGGGGAATTCACCCCTCCACTTT.

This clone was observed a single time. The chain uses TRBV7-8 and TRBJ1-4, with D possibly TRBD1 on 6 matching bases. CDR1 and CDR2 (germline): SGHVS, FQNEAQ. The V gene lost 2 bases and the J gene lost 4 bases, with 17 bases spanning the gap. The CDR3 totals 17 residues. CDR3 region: CASSLWGRGRVNEKLFF. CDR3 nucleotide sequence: TGTGCCAGCAGCTTATGGGGCAGGGGTCGAGTTAATGAAAAACTGTTTTTT. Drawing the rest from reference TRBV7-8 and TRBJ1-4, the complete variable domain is GAGVSQSPRYKVAKRGQDVALRCDPISGHVSLFWYQQALGQGPEFLTYFQNEAQLDKSGLPSDRFFAERPEGSVSTLKIQRTQQEDSAVYLCASSLWGRGRVNEKLFFGSGTQLSVL.

The CDR3 protein is CASSLDNSWETQYF. The DNA of the CDR3 is TGTGCCAGCAGCTTAGATAACTCGTGGGAGACCCAGTACTTC. The V gene is TRBV11-2, the J gene TRBJ2-5; D is ambiguous. The length of the CDR3 is 14 residues. Germline values: CDR1 SGHAT, CDR2 FQNNGV. Trimming took 0 bases from V and 5 from J, leaving 10 bases between them.

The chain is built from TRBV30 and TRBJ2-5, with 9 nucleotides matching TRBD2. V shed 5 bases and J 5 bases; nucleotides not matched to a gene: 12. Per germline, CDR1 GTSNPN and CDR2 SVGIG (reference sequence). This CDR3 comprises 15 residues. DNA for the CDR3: TGTGCCTGGGGGACTAGCAGGGGGGATTTGGAGACCCAGTACTTC. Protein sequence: CAWGTSRGDLETQYF.

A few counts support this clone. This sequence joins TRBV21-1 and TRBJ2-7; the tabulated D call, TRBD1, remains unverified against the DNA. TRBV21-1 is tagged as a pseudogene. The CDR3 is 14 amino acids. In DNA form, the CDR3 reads TGTGCCAGCACTCCCAGGTGGATTACCTACGAGCAGTACTTC. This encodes CASTPRWITYEQYF.

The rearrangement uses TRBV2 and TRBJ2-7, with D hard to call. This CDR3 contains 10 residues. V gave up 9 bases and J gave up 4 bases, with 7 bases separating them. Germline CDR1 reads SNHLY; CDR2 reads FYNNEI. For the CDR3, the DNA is TGTGCCAGTGGCCGTTACGAGCAGTACTTC. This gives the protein CASGRYEQYF.

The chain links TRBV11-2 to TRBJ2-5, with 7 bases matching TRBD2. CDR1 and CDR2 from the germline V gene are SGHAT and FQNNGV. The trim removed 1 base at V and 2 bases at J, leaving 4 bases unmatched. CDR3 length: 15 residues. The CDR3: CASSLGWGGQETQYF. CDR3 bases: TGTGCCAGCAGCTTAGGGTGGGGGGGGCAAGAGACCCAGTACTTC.

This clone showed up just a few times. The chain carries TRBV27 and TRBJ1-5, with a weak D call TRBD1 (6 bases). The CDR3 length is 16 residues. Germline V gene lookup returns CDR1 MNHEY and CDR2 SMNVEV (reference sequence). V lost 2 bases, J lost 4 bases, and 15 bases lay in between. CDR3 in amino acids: CASSLTPGHRNQPQHF. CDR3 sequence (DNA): TGTGCCAGCAGTTTAACCCCGGGACACAGAAATCAGCCCCAGCATTTT.

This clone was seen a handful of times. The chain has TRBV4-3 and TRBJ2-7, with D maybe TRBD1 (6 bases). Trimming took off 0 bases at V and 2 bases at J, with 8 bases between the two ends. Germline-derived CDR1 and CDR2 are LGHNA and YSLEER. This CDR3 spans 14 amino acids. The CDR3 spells CASSQDPGAYEQYF. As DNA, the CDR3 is TGCGCCAGCAGCCAAGATCCAGGGGCCTACGAGCAGTACTTC.

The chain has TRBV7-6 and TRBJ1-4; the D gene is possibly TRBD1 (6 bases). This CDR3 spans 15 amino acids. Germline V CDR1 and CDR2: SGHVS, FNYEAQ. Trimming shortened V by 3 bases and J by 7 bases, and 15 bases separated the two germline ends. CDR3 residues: CASSLTGTSGEKLFF. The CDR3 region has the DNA TGTGCCAGCAGCTTGACCGGGACATCGGGTGAAAAACTGTTTTTT.

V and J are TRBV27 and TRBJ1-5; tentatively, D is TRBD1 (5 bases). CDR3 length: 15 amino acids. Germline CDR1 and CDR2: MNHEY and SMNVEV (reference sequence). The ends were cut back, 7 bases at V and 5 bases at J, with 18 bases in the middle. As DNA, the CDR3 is TGTGCCAGCAACCCCCGGGGCAGGGCATATCAGCCCCAGCATTTT. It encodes CASNPRGRAYQPQHF.

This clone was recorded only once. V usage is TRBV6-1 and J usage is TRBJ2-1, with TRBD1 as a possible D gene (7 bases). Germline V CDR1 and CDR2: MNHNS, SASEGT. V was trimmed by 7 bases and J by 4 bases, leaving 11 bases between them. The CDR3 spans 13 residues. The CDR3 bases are TGTGCCAGCAAGCAGGGGGGATACAATGAGCAGTTCTTC. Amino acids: CASKQGGYNEQFF.

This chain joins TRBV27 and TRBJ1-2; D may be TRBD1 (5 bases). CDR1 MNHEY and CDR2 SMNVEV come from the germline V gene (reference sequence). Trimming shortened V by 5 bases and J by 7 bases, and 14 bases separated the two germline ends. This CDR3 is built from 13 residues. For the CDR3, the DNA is TGTGCCAGCAGTCAGTTCGACAGTTCTGGCTACACCTTC. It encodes CASSQFDSSGYTF.

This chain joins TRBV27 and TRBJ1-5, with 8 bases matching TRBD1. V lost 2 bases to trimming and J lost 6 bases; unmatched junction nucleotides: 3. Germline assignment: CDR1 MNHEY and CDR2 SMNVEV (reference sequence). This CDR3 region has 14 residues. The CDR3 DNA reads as TGTGCCAGCAGTTTACAGGGGGCGCGTCAGCCCCAGCATTTT. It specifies CASSLQGARQPQHF.

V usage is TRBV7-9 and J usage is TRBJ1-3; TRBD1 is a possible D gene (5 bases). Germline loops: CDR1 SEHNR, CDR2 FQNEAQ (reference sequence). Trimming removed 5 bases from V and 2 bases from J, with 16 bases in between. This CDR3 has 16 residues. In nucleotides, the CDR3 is TGTGCCAGCAGCCTGGACATCACCGTGCCTGGAAACACCATATATTTT. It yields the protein CASSLDITVPGNTIYF.

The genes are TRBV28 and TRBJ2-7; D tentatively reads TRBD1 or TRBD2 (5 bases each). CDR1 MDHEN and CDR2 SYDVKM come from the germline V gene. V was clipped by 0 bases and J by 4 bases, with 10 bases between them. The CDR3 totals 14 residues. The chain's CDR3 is CASSLWGERYEQYF. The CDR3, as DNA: TGTGCCAGCAGTTTATGGGGGGAGAGGTACGAGCAGTACTTC.

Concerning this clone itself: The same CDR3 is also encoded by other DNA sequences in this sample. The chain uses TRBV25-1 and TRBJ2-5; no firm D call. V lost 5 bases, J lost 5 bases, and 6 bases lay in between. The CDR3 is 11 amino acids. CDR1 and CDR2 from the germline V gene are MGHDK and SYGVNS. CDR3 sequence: CASSYSETQYF. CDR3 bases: TGTGCCAGCAGTTATTCTGAGACCCAGTACTTC. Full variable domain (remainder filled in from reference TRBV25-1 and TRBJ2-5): EADIYQTPRYLVIGTGKKITLECSQTMGHDKMYWYQQDPGMELHLIHYSYGVNSTEKGDLSSESTVSRIRTEHFPLTLESARPSHTSQYLCASSYSETQYFGPGTRLLVL.

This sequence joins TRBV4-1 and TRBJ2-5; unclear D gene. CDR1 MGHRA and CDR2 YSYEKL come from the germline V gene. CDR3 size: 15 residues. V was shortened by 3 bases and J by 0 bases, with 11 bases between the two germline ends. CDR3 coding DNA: TGCGCCAGCAGCCAGAGGTGGGCCTACCAAGAGACCCAGTACTTC. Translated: CASSQRWAYQETQYF.

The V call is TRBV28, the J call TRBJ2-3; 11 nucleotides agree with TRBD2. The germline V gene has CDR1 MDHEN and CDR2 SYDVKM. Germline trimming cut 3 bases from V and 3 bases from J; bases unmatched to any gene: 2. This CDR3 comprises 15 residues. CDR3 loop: CASSLTSGVTDTQYF. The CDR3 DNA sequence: TGTGCCAGCAGTTTGACTAGCGGGGTAACAGATACGCAGTATTTT.

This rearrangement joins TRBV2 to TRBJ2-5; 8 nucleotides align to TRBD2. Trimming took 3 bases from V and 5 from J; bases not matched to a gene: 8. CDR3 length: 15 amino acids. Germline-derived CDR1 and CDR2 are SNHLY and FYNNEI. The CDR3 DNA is TGTGCCAGCAGTGACCCGAGGACTAGCAGGGAGACCCAGTACTTC. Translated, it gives CASSDPRTSRETQYF.

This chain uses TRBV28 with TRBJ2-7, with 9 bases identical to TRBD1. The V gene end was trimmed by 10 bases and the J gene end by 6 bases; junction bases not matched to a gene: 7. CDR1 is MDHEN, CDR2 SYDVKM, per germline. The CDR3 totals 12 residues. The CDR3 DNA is TGTGCCATACGGACAGGGGCGGGCGAGCAGTACTTC. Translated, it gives CAIRTGAGEQYF.

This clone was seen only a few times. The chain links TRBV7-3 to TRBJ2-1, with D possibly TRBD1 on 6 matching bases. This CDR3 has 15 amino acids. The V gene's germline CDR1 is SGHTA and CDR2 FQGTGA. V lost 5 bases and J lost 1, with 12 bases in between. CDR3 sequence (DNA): TGTGCCAGCAGCCCGGTAGGGGGATCCTACAATGAGCAGTTCTTC. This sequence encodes CASSPVGGSYNEQFF. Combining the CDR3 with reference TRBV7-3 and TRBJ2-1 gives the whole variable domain GAGVSQTPSNKVTEKGKYVELRCDPISGHTALYWYRQSLGQGPEFLIYFQGTGAADDSGLPNDRFFAVRPEGSVSTLKIQRTERGDSAVYLCASSPVGGSYNEQFFGPGTRLTVL.